This TCR beta chain was identified during a study of blood T cell repertoires in COVID-19. Looking at the study overall: Whether acute or convalescent, the COVID-19 samples came from the United States, Italy and Spain. The cDNA or gDNA used as material had been derived from T cells, B-cell-depleted T cells, or PBMCs.

Germline CDR1 and CDR2: SGHTS and YDEGEE. The CDR3 totals 15 residues. Trimming took 4 bases from V and 4 from J, leaving 17 bases between them. In the study's own analysis: Estimates of nucleated cell counts were drawn from the amplification of reference gene primers. TCRdb's table, derived via immunoSEQ multiplex PCR, lists solely in-frame clones and lacks some. Clone size and V and J calls were adopted from that table, with D and trimming inferred from the DNA. The table includes 110,000 to 150,000 clones, more than 65% detected once. The rearrangement links TRBV5-8 to TRBJ1-2, with D possibly being TRBD1 (6 bases). Sequencing used peripheral blood. The TCR originated in a man between 60 and 75 years old with active or convalescent COVID-19. The CDR3 loop reads CASSPRDTLAYGYTF. CDR3 sequence (DNA): TGTGCCAGCAGCCCCCGGGACACCCTCGCCTATGGCTACACCTTC.